Following are 16 T cell receptor beta chains from one sample sequenced in a study of blood T cell repertoires in COVID-19. This table comes from immunoSEQ multiplex PCR, and its TCRdb copy is limited to in-frame clones, with some not included. The sample has 270,000 or so clones; under 95% are singletons. Source material: PBMCs or T cells enriched from blood (not recorded which). These receptors all stem from a man aged 40-49 years who had been exposed to COVID-19.

The chain is built from TRBV3-1 (or the pseudogene TRBV3-2) and TRBJ1-3; tentatively, D is TRBD1 (5 bases). The germline V gene has CDR1 LGHDT and CDR2 YNNKEL (reference sequence). This CDR3 spans 14 amino acids. Deletions cut 4 bases from V and 4 bases from J, with 11 bases between. CDR3 region: CASSLGASGNTIYF. The CDR3 coding sequence is TGTGCCAGCAGCCTTGGGGCGTCGGGAAACACCATATATTTT.

The chain joins TRBV7-9 to TRBJ1-1; TRBD1 might be the D (6 bases). Trimming cost V 5 bases and J 3 bases, with 13 bases left between them. Germline V lookup: CDR1 SEHNR, CDR2 FQNEAQ (reference sequence). There are 14 residues in the CDR3. The CDR3 DNA follows: TGTGCCAGCAGCGGAAGGACAGTGCACACTGAAGCTTTCTTT. Its translation is CASSGRTVHTEAFF.

V and J are TRBV28 and TRBJ2-2; TRBD2 matches 8 bases. The CDR3 consists of 15 residues. Germline V CDR1 and CDR2: MDHEN, SYDVKM. Germline trimming cut 5 bases from V and 7 bases from J; bases unmatched to any gene: 9. CDR3 region: CASSPGLAGGGELFF. The CDR3 DNA reads TGTGCCAGCAGTCCTGGACTAGCTGGGGGCGGGGAGCTGTTTTTT.

This clone appeared a single time. The CDR3 nucleotides are TGTGCCAGCACGGGGGAGAACTATGGCTACACCTTC. Translating gives CASTGENYGYTF. The rearrangement joins TRBV2 to TRBJ1-2; a possible D gene is TRBD1 (5 bases). Per germline, CDR1 SNHLY and CDR2 FYNNEI. The CDR3 extends over 12 amino acids. Trimming took off 7 bases at V and 2 bases at J, with 8 bases between the two ends.

This chain connects TRBV4-2 to TRBJ2-5, with a weak D call TRBD2 (6 bases). V lost 4 bases, J lost 4 bases, and 19 bases lay in between. Germline CDR1 is LGHNA and CDR2 is YNFKEQ. The CDR3 covers 16 residues. The CDR3 coding sequence is TGTGCCAGCAGCCCCCTCGGCGGGATGGTCGGAGAGACCCAGTACTTC. Translating it yields CASSPLGGMVGETQYF.

The chain links TRBV7-9 to TRBJ1-2, with D maybe TRBD1 (6 bases). There are 14 residues in the CDR3. Germline V gene lookup returns CDR1 SEHNR and CDR2 FQNEAQ (reference sequence). Trimming removed 4 bases from V and 3 bases from J, with 12 bases in between. The CDR3 spells CASSSWDTDYGYTF. The CDR3 DNA is TGTGCCAGCAGCTCATGGGACACCGACTATGGCTACACCTTC. The whole variable domain, remainder taken from reference TRBV7-9 and TRBJ1-2, is DTGVSQNPRHKITKRGQNVTFRCDPISEHNRLYWYRQTLGQGPEFLTYFQNEAQLEKSRLLSDRFSAERPKGSFSTLEIQRTEQGDSAMYLCASSSWDTDYGYTFGSGTRLTVV.

J is TRBJ2-5 and V is TRBV11-2; TRBD2 matches at 10 bases. CDR1 is SGHAT and CDR2 is FQNNGV in the germline V gene. V lost 5 bases, J lost 5 bases, and 8 bases stayed unmatched. The CDR3 contains 15 residues. This CDR3 is CASSRSGRAFETQYF. The CDR3 DNA follows: TGTGCCAGCAGCAGAAGCGGGAGGGCCTTTGAGACCCAGTACTTC.

This chain uses TRBV9 with TRBJ2-7; possible D gene TRBD2, 6 bases. Trimming left V 0 bases short and J 0 bases short, with 10 bases between. From germline, CDR1 is SGDLS and CDR2 YYNGEE. CDR3 length equals 15 residues. The chain's CDR3 is CASSVGGLSSYEQYF. CDR3 nucleotide sequence: TGTGCCAGCAGCGTAGGGGGACTCAGCTCCTACGAGCAGTACTTC.

The chain employs TRBV15 and TRBJ2-7, with D uncertain. The CDR3 contains 13 residues. Germline V gene data show CDR1 as LNHNV and CDR2 as YYDKDF (reference sequence). The V and J ends lost 0 bases and 2 bases respectively, with 5 bases between them. The CDR3 reads CATSRDPAYEQYF. The CDR3, as DNA: TGTGCCACCAGCAGAGATCCAGCCTACGAGCAGTACTTC.

This clone appeared a single time. This chain connects TRBV6-5 to TRBJ1-2; TRBD1 might be the D (6 bases). V was cut by 3 bases and J by 4 bases, with 12 bases left in between. The CDR3 loop spans 14 amino acids. Germline V CDR1 and CDR2: MNHEY, SVGAGI. The CDR3 DNA reads TGTGCCAGCAGTTATAGTCCGACAGGCTATGGCTACACCTTC. This sequence encodes CASSYSPTGYGYTF.

The gene calls are TRBV7-9 and TRBJ2-1; 7 bases are shared with TRBD2. CDR1 SEHNR and CDR2 FQNEAQ come from the germline V gene (reference sequence). J lost 5 bases, V lost 6 bases, and 10 bases had no gene match. This CDR3 has 15 amino acids. The CDR3 coding sequence is TGTGCCAGCAGTGACCTGGGAGGGCCTGACAATGAGCAGTTCTTC. This translates into CASSDLGGPDNEQFF.

The chain joins TRBV3-1 (or the pseudogene TRBV3-2) to TRBJ2-1, with unresolved D. The CDR3 is 14 amino acids. CDR1 is LGHDT and CDR2 is YNNKEL in the germline V gene (reference sequence). V lost 1 base and J 7 bases, leaving 11 bases between the germline ends. This CDR3 reads CASSQALEANEQFF. The CDR3 coding sequence is TGTGCCAGCAGCCAAGCTCTAGAAGCGAATGAGCAGTTCTTC.

V is TRBV7-9 and J is TRBJ2-2, with D possibly matching TRBD2 (6 bases). Germline V gene sequence: CDR1 SEHNR, CDR2 FQNEAQ (reference sequence). V lost 1 base and J lost 6, with 12 bases in between. The CDR3 is 15 amino acids. CDR3 residues: CASSLGGMRAGELFF. CDR3 bases: TGTGCCAGCAGCTTAGGCGGGATGAGGGCCGGGGAGCTGTTTTTT. The whole variable domain, remainder taken from reference TRBV7-9 and TRBJ2-2, is DTGVSQNPRHKITKRGQNVTFRCDPISEHNRLYWYRQTLGQGPEFLTYFQNEAQLEKSRLLSDRFSAERPKGSFSTLEIQRTEQGDSAMYLCASSLGGMRAGELFFGEGSRLTVL.

J is TRBJ2-7 and V is TRBV9, with TRBD1 matching over 7 bases. CDR3 length: 14 amino acids. The V gene's germline CDR1 is SGDLS and CDR2 YYNGEE. Trimming took 4 bases from V and 6 from J; bases not matched to a gene: 10. CDR3 sequence: CASSLRTGPGEQYF. In nucleotides, the CDR3 is TGTGCCAGCAGCCTCCGGACAGGCCCTGGCGAGCAGTACTTC.

This chain connects TRBV5-4 to TRBJ2-4; 11 bases map to TRBD2. J lost 9 bases, V lost 7 bases, and 15 bases had no gene match. Germline V gene lookup returns CDR1 SGHNT and CDR2 YYREEE (reference sequence). The CDR3 sequence is 16 residues long. The CDR3 sequence: CASAPDSGRAFGIQYF. CDR3 bases: TGTGCCAGCGCCCCAGATAGCGGGAGGGCCTTTGGCATTCAGTACTTC.

This rearrangement joins TRBV27 to TRBJ1-5, with 8 bases aligning to TRBD1. The germline V gene has CDR1 MNHEY and CDR2 SMNVEV (reference sequence). The CDR3 is 14 amino acids. V lost 2 bases to trimming and J lost 6 bases; unmatched junction nucleotides: 3. CDR3 sequence (DNA): TGTGCCAGCAGTTTACAGGGGGCGAGTCAGCCCCAGCATTTT. Residues: CASSLQGASQPQHF.